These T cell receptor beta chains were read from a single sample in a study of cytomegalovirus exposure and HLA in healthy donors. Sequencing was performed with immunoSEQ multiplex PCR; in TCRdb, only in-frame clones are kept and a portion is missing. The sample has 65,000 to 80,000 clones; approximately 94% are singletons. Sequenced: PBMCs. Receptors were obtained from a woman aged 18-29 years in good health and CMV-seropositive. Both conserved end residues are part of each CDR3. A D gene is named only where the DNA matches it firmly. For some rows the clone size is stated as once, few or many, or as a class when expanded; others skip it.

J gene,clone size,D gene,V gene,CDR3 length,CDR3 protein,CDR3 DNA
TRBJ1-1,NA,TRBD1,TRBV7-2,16,CASSLPDRVLSTEAFF,TGTGCCAGCAGCTTACCGGACAGGGTCTTGAGCACTGAAGCTTTCTTT
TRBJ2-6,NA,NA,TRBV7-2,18,CASSKGTGAGSGANVLTF,TGTGCCAGCAGTAAAGGGACTGGCGCCGGTTCTGGGGCCAACGTCCTGACTTTC
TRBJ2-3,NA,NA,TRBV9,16,CASSGSAGTAGDTQYF,TGTGCCAGCAGCGGATCCGCGGGGACAGCCGGAGATACGCAGTATTTT
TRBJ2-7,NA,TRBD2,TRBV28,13,CASSVTSPLEQYF,TGTGCCAGCAGTGTGACTAGCCCCCTCGAGCAGTACTTC
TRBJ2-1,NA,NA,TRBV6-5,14,CASSYKRLNNEQFF,TGTGCCAGCAGTTACAAACGACTAAACAATGAGCAGTTCTTC
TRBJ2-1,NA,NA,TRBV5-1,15,CASSPEGGGGGEQFF,TGCGCCAGCAGCCCAGAGGGGGGCGGGGGAGGAGAGCAGTTCTTC
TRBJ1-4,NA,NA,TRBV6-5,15,CASSRSGLPNEKLFF,TGTGCCAGCAGTCGATCAGGCCTCCCTAATGAAAAACTGTTTTTT
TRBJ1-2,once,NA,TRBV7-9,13,CASSLDGHDGYTF,TGTGCCAGCAGCTTAGATGGACATGATGGCTACACCTTC
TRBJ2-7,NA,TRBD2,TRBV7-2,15,CASRRSGRAPYEQYF,TGTGCCAGCAGACGTAGCGGGAGGGCACCTTACGAGCAGTACTTC
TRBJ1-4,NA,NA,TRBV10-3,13,CAIGRGDNEKLFF,TGTGCCATCGGGAGGGGGGATAATGAAAAACTGTTTTTT
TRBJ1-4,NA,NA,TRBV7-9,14,CASRYGQSNEKLFF,TGTGCCAGCAGATACGGACAGAGTAATGAAAAACTGTTTTTT
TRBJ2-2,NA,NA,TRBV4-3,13,CASSQDEAGELFF,TGCGCCAGCAGCCAAGATGAGGCCGGGGAGCTGTTTTTT
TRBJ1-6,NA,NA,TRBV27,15,CASSLQGSHNSPLHF,TGTGCCAGCAGTCTGCAGGGTAGCCATAATTCACCCCTCCACTTT
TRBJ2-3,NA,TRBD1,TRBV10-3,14,CAITAGGSTDTQYF,TGTGCCATCACTGCAGGGGGAAGCACAGATACGCAGTATTTT
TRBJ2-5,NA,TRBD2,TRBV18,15,CASSPGSWGGETQYF,TGTGCCAGCTCACCGGGCTCATGGGGGGGAGAGACCCAGTACTTC
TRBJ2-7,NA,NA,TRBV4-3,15,CASSQRKQTGDEQYF,TGCGCCAGCAGCCAACGAAAACAGACCGGCGACGAGCAGTACTTC